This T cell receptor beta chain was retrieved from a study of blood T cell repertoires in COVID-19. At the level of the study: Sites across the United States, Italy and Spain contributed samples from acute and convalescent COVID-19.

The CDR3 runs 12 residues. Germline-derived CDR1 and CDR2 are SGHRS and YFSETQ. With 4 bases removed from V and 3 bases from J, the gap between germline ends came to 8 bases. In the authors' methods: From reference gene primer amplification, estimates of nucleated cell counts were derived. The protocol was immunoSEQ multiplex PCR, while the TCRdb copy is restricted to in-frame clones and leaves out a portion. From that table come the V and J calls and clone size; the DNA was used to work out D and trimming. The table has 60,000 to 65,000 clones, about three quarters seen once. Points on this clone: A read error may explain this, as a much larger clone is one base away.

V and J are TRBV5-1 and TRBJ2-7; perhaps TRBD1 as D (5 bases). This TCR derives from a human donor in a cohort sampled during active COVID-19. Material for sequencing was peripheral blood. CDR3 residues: CASSPDNYEQYF. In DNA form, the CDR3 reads TGCGCCAGCAGCCCGGACAACTACGAGCAGTACTTC.